The 15 T cell receptor beta chains below were found in one sample sequenced in a study of sequential checkpoint blockade in melanoma. Treatment meaning: randomized to nivolumab then ipilimumab (arm A) or the reverse (arm B). Clones were sequenced by immunoSEQ multiplex PCR, and TCRdb holds only the in-frame ones, with some missing. The table includes more than 35,000 clones, roughly 88% detected once. This specimen was CD8+ T cells sorted from blood (inferred from file names), taken from a patient given nivolumab and ipilimumab in sequence. The receptors here all came from a human donor with melanoma.

V usage is TRBV15 and J usage is TRBJ2-5; 9 nucleotides align to TRBD2. CDR1 and CDR2 (germline): LNHNV, YYDKDF (reference sequence). V was clipped by 6 bases and J by 2 bases; unmatched bases: 7. This CDR3 contains 15 residues. In DNA, the CDR3 is TGTGCCACCAGGTCGCCTAGCGGGGTTCAAGAGACCCAGTACTTC. Residues: CATRSPSGVQETQYF.

J is TRBJ2-7 and V is TRBV29-1; a possible D gene is TRBD1 (6 bases). V was cut by 1 base and J by 0 bases, with 16 bases left in between. This CDR3 has 16 amino acids. The germline V gene encodes CDR1 SQVTM and CDR2 ANQGSEA. The CDR3 DNA sequence: TGCAGCGTTGAAGTGGGACAAGTGGGGGACTCCTACGAGCAGTACTTC. Protein product: CSVEVGQVGDSYEQYF.

The rearrangement joins TRBV29-1 to TRBJ2-1; TRBD1 aligns across 10 bases. The V and J ends lost 6 bases and 6 bases, in that order; junction bases with no gene match: 8. Germline V gene sequence: CDR1 SQVTM, CDR2 ANQGSEA. The CDR3 is made up of 14 amino acids. CDR3 in DNA: TGCAGCGTAACCGGGACAGGGGCCCCCAATGAGCAGTTCTTC. It specifies CSVTGTGAPNEQFF.

The chain uses TRBV6-6 and TRBJ2-7, with D possibly being TRBD2 (6 bases). The V and J ends lost 5 bases and 12 bases respectively, with 26 bases between them. This CDR3 spans 15 amino acids. Germline assignment: CDR1 MNHNY and CDR2 SVGAGI (reference sequence). The CDR3 DNA is TGTGCCAGCAGTCCCTTGGAGGGCCGTTATGACCCACTGTACGTC. Amino acids: CASSPLEGRYDPLYV.

The genes are TRBV19 and TRBJ1-4; 8 bases agree with TRBD1. The CDR3 is 13 residues long. Germline V gives CDR1 LNHDA, CDR2 SQIVND (reference sequence). V shed 10 bases, J shed 8 bases, and the junction held 9 bases outside the gene matches. The chain's CDR3 is CATTTGAREKLFF. CDR3 coding DNA: TGTGCCACCACGACAGGGGCCCGAGAAAAACTGTTTTTT.

This sequence joins TRBV19 and TRBJ2-1; TRBD2 matches 7 bases. Germline CDR1 and CDR2: LNHDA and SQIVND (reference sequence). The CDR3 has 16 amino acids. The J segment lost 5 bases and the V segment lost 3 bases, leaving 10 bases of the junction unmatched. The CDR3 coding sequence is TGTGCCAGTAGTATTGTGAGGGACTACGCAGACAATGAGCAGTTCTTC. Translation: CASSIVRDYADNEQFF.

The sample holds one count of this clone. This chain links TRBV5-6 with TRBJ1-1; 12 bases align to TRBD1. J lost 0 bases, V lost 6 bases, and 9 bases had no gene match. This CDR3 contains 17 residues. The germline CDR1 and CDR2 sequences are SGHDT and YYEEEE. In DNA form, the CDR3 reads TGTGCCAGCACCCCGTATGGGACAGGGGGCATGAACACTGAAGCTTTCTTT. Translation gives CASTPYGTGGMNTEAFF.

This rearrangement joins TRBV9 to TRBJ2-7; 7 bases map to TRBD1. The CDR3 extends over 14 amino acids. Germline values: CDR1 SGDLS, CDR2 YYNGEE. Losses at the gene ends were 3 bases for V and 2 bases for J; bases not matched to a gene: 5. The CDR3 loop reads CASSGRQGAYEQYF. CDR3 nucleotide sequence: TGTGCCAGCAGCGGGCGGCAGGGGGCCTACGAGCAGTACTTC.

CDR3: CASSVSGTGIYEQYF. In nucleotides, the CDR3 is TGTGCCAGCAGCGTATCCGGGACAGGGATCTACGAGCAGTACTTC. This chain connects TRBV2 to TRBJ2-7; TRBD1 agrees at 9 bases. V trimming: 6 bases; J trimming: 3 bases; junction bases outside the gene matches: 9. The CDR3 runs to 15 residues. Germline CDR1 reads SNHLY; CDR2 reads FYNNEI. The variable domain in full, completed from reference TRBV2 and TRBJ2-7, reads EPEVTQTPSHQVTQMGQEVILRCVPISNHLYFYWYRQILGQKVEFLVSFYNNEISEKSEIFDDQFSVERPDGSNFTLKIRSTKLEDSAMYFCASSVSGTGIYEQYFGPGTRLTVT.

V gene TRBV11-2 combines with J gene TRBJ2-7; 9 bases map to TRBD1. With V trimmed by 3 bases and J by 4 bases, 4 bases remained unmatched. CDR1 is SGHAT and CDR2 is FQNNGV in the germline V gene. CDR3 length equals 14 residues. The chain's CDR3 is CASSLWTGEYEQYF. In DNA, the CDR3 is TGTGCCAGCAGCTTGTGGACAGGGGAATACGAGCAGTACTTC.

The CDR3 DNA sequence: TGTGCCAGTAGTCCCGGCGGGAACACTGAAGCTTTCTTT. As protein: CASSPGGNTEAFF. The chain employs TRBV19 and TRBJ1-1; D uncertain. Germline V gene lookup returns CDR1 LNHDA and CDR2 SQIVND (reference sequence). V was trimmed by 5 bases and J by 1 base, leaving 8 bases between them. This CDR3 has 13 amino acids.

V gene TRBV9 combines with J gene TRBJ2-1; 11 positions match TRBD2. After removal of 3 bases from V and 0 bases from J, the junction contained 2 bases not matched to a gene. This CDR3 spans 16 amino acids. CDR1 and CDR2 from the germline V gene are SGDLS and YYNGEE. CDR3 DNA: TGTGCCAGCAGCGCTGGACTAGCGGGCTCCTACAATGAGCAGTTCTTC. It translates to CASSAGLAGSYNEQFF.

V gene TRBV15 combines with J gene TRBJ2-7; 8 nucleotides align to TRBD1. CDR1 and CDR2 (germline): LNHNV, YYDKDF (reference sequence). The CDR3 length is 14 residues. Trimming cost V 4 bases and J 4 bases; bases outside gene matches: 6. The DNA of the CDR3 is TGTGCCACCAGCAAGTCCGGGACAGGATACGAGCAGTACGTC. Translated, it gives CATSKSGTGYEQYV.

This clone was observed a single time. V and J are TRBV30 and TRBJ2-3, with 7 bases aligning to TRBD1. The V gene's germline CDR1 is GTSNPN and CDR2 SVGIG (reference sequence). The CDR3 contains 13 residues. Trimming removed 7 bases from V and 2 bases from J; junction bases left unmatched: 6. The CDR3 protein is CASSQGVTDTQYF. The DNA of the CDR3 is TGTGCCTCCTCTCAGGGGGTCACAGATACGCAGTATTTT.

The rearrangement uses TRBV10-2 and TRBJ2-7; 9 nucleotides align to TRBD2. This CDR3 region has 13 residues. The V gene's germline CDR1 is WSHSY and CDR2 SAAADI. V lost 6 bases to trimming and J lost 2 bases; unmatched junction nucleotides: 2. CDR3 in amino acids: CASRLAGAYEQYV. CDR3 nucleotides: TGCGCCAGCAGGTTAGCGGGAGCCTACGAGCAGTACGTC.